Presented here are 31 T cell receptor beta chains from one specimen sequenced in a study of T cell repertoires in cytomegalovirus infection. These receptors are not linked to any known antigen. TCRdb used MiXCR to reprocess the reads, holding one entry per CDR3 protein. In the table there are around 570,000 distinct CDR3 sequences, approximately 40% of which are singletons. The source was cultured PBMCs, collected from culture after CMV antigen stimulation. Every receptor here comes from a human donor in good health (CMV status not recorded). Some clones in this sample may be carry-over from other donors' samples.

This clonotype was found a few times. The chain is built from TRBV2 and TRBJ1-1, with 7 bases that match TRBD1. Germline CDR1 SNHLY, CDR2 FYNNEI. V shed 7 bases, J shed 4 bases, and the junction held 6 bases outside the gene matches. The CDR3 sequence is 13 residues long. The CDR3 nucleotides are TGTGCCAGCAACCGACAGGGTTTCACTGAAGCTTTCTTT. Encoded protein: CASNRQGFTEAFF. Together with reference TRBV2 and TRBJ1-1, the CDR3 gives the full variable domain: EPEVTQTPSHQVTQMGQEVILRCVPISNHLYFYWYRQILGQKVEFLVSFYNNEISEKSEIFDDQFSVERPDGSNFTLKIRSTKLEDSAMYFCASNRQGFTEAFFGQGTRLTVV.

This chain links TRBV20-1 with TRBJ2-5; 7 bases align to TRBD1. The germline V gene has CDR1 DFQATT and CDR2 SNEGSKA (reference sequence). V trimming: 3 bases; J trimming: 5 bases; junction bases outside the gene matches: 6. The CDR3 is 13 amino acids. CDR3 sequence: CSARVTGRETQYF. CDR3 bases: TGCAGTGCTAGGGTGACAGGGCGGGAGACCCAGTACTTC.

Only a few counts were recorded for this clonotype. The CDR3 loop reads CAISETAGGLNEQFF. CDR3 nucleotides: TGTGCCATCAGTGAGACAGCGGGGGGGTTAAATGAGCAGTTCTTC. The rearrangement links TRBV10-3 to TRBJ2-1, with TRBD2 identical over 10 bases. The ends lost 2 bases at V and 7 bases at J; junction bases unmatched: 5. Germline lookup yields CDR1 ENHRY and CDR2 SYGVKD. This CDR3 is 15 amino acids long.

The CDR3 DNA is TGTGCCAGCAGCTTAGCGCATAGGGGCGAGCAGTACTTC. It specifies CASSLAHRGEQYF. This rearrangement joins TRBV7-2 to TRBJ2-7; weak D call: TRBD1 (5 bases). Germline CDR1 and CDR2: SGHTA and FQGNSA. V gave up 0 bases and J gave up 6 bases, with 9 bases separating them. This CDR3 is built from 13 residues.

The chain is built from TRBV19 and TRBJ2-3; D gene uncertain. V gave up 3 bases and J gave up 2 bases, with 30 bases separating them. CDR3 size: 21 residues. Germline V CDR1 and CDR2: LNHDA, SQIVND (reference sequence). The CDR3 DNA reads as TGTGCCAGTAGTATCTTTGTAGGGTCCGTCGGCGGCTCCGTATCCACAGATACGCAGTATTTT. Its translation is CASSIFVGSVGGSVSTDTQYF.

With respect to this clonotype: In this CDR3 the conserved last residue, phenylalanine or tryptophan, is missing, so a read error is likely. The V call is TRBV6-5, the J call TRBJ2-1, with D perhaps assigned TRBD1 or TRBD2 (5 bases each). The CDR3 runs 13 residues. The germline CDR1 and CDR2 sequences are MNHEY and SVGAGI. V was clipped by 6 bases and J by 6 bases, with 12 bases between them. Here the CDR3 DNA reads TGTGCCAGCAGCCCGGGACGCGGCAATGAGCAGTTCCTC. Protein product: CASSPGRGNEQFL.

The J gene is TRBJ1-6, the V gene TRBV12-3 or TRBV12-4; tentative D call: TRBD1 (5 bases). This CDR3 region has 15 residues. V was clipped by 1 base and J by 6 bases, with 10 bases between them. CDR3 nucleotides: TGTGCCAGCAGTTTAGGTGGTGGGGGTAATTCACCCCTCCACTTT. Protein sequence: CASSLGGGGNSPLHF.

The CDR3 coding sequence is TGTGCCAGCAGCGGGCTAGTATCATACAATGAGCAGTTCTTC. Translating it yields CASSGLVSYNEQFF. This chain links TRBV7-9 with TRBJ2-1; D not resolved. V was pared by 5 bases and J by 4 bases, with 12 bases between. Germline V gene data show CDR1 as SEHNR and CDR2 as FQNEAQ (reference sequence). The CDR3 loop spans 14 amino acids.

This chain connects TRBV12-3 or TRBV12-4 to TRBJ2-2; 8 nucleotides line up with TRBD2. This CDR3 contains 15 residues. Unmatched junction bases numbered 9, after V lost 5 bases and J lost 7 bases. CDR3 loop: CASSVGGGPHGELFF. In DNA, the CDR3 is TGTGCCAGCAGTGTCGGGGGGGGGCCCCACGGGGAGCTGTTTTTT.

The V call is TRBV28, the J call TRBJ2-7; D unresolved. Per the germline V gene, CDR1 is MDHEN and CDR2 is SYDVKM. The CDR3 runs 14 residues. The germline V and J ends were trimmed by 7 bases and 4 bases, with 17 bases remaining between them. DNA for the CDR3: TGTGCCAGCACCCCGTCCCCGGCCGGGTACGAGCAGTACTTC. It codes for CASTPSPAGYEQYF.

The rearrangement joins TRBV7-2 to TRBJ2-7; a weak D match, TRBD1 (5 bases). Deletions cut 1 base from V and 5 bases from J, with 15 bases between. The V gene's germline CDR1 is SGHTA and CDR2 FQGNSA. CDR3 length: 15 amino acids. The chain's CDR3 is CASSLEAGINHEQYF. The CDR3 nucleotides read TGTGCCAGCAGCTTAGAGGCAGGGATCAACCACGAGCAGTACTTC.

This chain uses TRBV6-4 with TRBJ2-3; perhaps TRBD2 as D (5 bases). The V gene lost 6 bases and the J gene lost 2 bases, with 9 bases spanning the gap. The CDR3 spans 13 residues. CDR1 and CDR2 from the germline V gene are MRHNA and SNTAGT. The CDR3 DNA reads as TGTGCCAGCAGCGCGGAGGACACAGATACGCAGTATTTT. This gives the protein CASSAEDTDTQYF.

This chain connects TRBV5-1 to TRBJ2-5, with a possible D match to TRBD2 (6 bases). The V end was cut by 2 bases, the J end by 5 bases, with 16 bases between. The CDR3 covers 15 residues. Germline-derived CDR1 and CDR2 are SGHRS and YFSETQ. In DNA form, the CDR3 reads TGCGCCAGCAGCTTACGAGGGGACTGGGGGGAGACCCAGTACTTC. Translating gives CASSLRGDWGETQYF.

This clonotype was observed a few times. The V call is TRBV27, the J call TRBJ2-7, with D uncertain. V was shortened by 3 bases and J by 7 bases, with 10 bases between the two germline ends. CDR1 and CDR2 (germline): MNHEY, SMNVEV (reference sequence). The CDR3 sequence is 12 residues long. The DNA for the CDR3 is TGTGCCAGCAGTTTTGGATCTGGAGAGCAGTACTTC. Translating gives CASSFGSGEQYF.

This clonotype was seen a handful of times. This chain links TRBV6-2 or TRBV6-3 with TRBJ2-5; 7 bases match TRBD2. This CDR3 comprises 14 residues. With V trimmed by 6 bases and J by 2 bases, 6 bases remained unmatched. Germline V gene data show CDR1 as MNHEY and CDR2 as SVGEGT. The CDR3 sequence is CASRLTSAQETQYF. The CDR3 coding sequence is TGTGCCAGCAGACTCACTAGCGCACAAGAGACCCAGTACTTC.

This chain joins TRBV5-1 and TRBJ2-1, with 7 bases identical to TRBD1. The J segment lost 7 bases and the V segment lost 1 base, leaving 8 bases of the junction unmatched. CDR3 length equals 15 residues. Per the germline V gene, CDR1 is SGHRS and CDR2 is YFSETQ. The CDR3 region is CASSLQGGNDNEQFF. In nucleotides, the CDR3 is TGCGCCAGCAGCTTGCAAGGGGGCAATGATAATGAGCAGTTCTTC.

The chain is built from TRBV11-2 and TRBJ1-3; D remains unclear. Trimming took off 5 bases at V and 4 bases at J, with 12 bases between the two ends. The CDR3 length is 14 residues. Germline V lookup: CDR1 SGHAT, CDR2 FQNNGV. CDR3 bases: TGTGCCAGCAGCGCGCTCGCCGAGGGAAACACCATATATTTT. Protein product: CASSALAEGNTIYF.

The chain is built from TRBV6-1 and TRBJ2-7, with TRBD1 matching 8 bases. CDR1 MNHNS and CDR2 SASEGT come from the germline V gene. V dropped 0 bases and J dropped 4; count of bases not matched to a gene: 5. The CDR3 covers 15 residues. DNA of the CDR3: TGTGCCAGCAGTGAAGCCGGACAGGGTTGGTACGAGCAGTACTTC. Protein product: CASSEAGQGWYEQYF.

This clonotype came up once. This chain connects TRBV9 to TRBJ2-3; TRBD2 matches at 8 bases. The CDR3 sequence is 16 residues long. The germline V gene encodes CDR1 SGDLS and CDR2 YYNGEE. Trimming took 2 bases from V and 6 from J; bases not matched to a gene: 11. The CDR3 DNA sequence: TGTGCCAGCAGCGTCAGGTCGGGGGGGCCCTGGGATACGCAGTATTTT. This encodes CASSVRSGGPWDTQYF.

V and J are TRBV20-1 and TRBJ2-7; TRBD1 might be the D (5 bases). V was cut by 5 bases and J by 6 bases, with 11 bases left in between. CDR1 is DFQATT, CDR2 SNEGSKA, per germline (reference sequence). The CDR3 spans 11 residues. Here the CDR3 DNA reads TGCAGTGCTCCTTGGGGCGGCGAGCAGTACTTC. This sequence encodes CSAPWGGEQYF.

The chain couples TRBV7-8 to TRBJ1-2, with a tentative D call TRBD1 (5 bases). Germline lookup yields CDR1 SGHVS and CDR2 FQNEAQ. The CDR3 has 15 amino acids. Trimming left V 5 bases short and J 4 bases short, with 17 bases between. CDR3 coding DNA: TGTGCCAGCAGCCTAGGGGTGAGGGTGGGCTATGGCTACACCTTC. The encoded protein is CASSLGVRVGYGYTF.

This clonotype came up a few times. The chain employs TRBV12-3 or TRBV12-4 and TRBJ1-2; D call uncertain. The V end lost 5 bases, the J end lost 11 bases, and 18 bases lay between the germline ends. The CDR3 spans 13 residues. The CDR3 coding sequence is TGTGCCAGCAGTCCGAACGGACCCGTAGGATACACCTTC. Its translation is CASSPNGPVGYTF.

The chain uses TRBV10-3 and TRBJ1-4; possibly TRBD1 for D (6 bases). Trimming removed 3 bases at V and 7 bases at J, with 12 bases between. CDR3 length: 14 amino acids. Germline V CDR1 and CDR2: ENHRY, SYGVKD. The DNA of the CDR3 is TGTGCCATCAGTGAATCAGGGGAGGGTGAAAAACTGTTTTTT. Its protein product is CAISESGEGEKLFF.

This clonotype has at least ten counts. This chain uses TRBV7-2 with TRBJ2-5; D is perhaps TRBD1 (5 bases). Trimming removed 1 base from V and 3 bases from J, with 6 bases in between. The CDR3 length is 13 residues. CDR1 and CDR2 from the germline V gene are SGHTA and FQGNSA. Here the CDR3 reads CASSLVGEETQYF. The CDR3 DNA reads TGTGCCAGCAGCTTAGTAGGGGAAGAGACCCAGTACTTC.

This clonotype has a single count. Written as DNA, the CDR3 is TGTGCCAGCAGAGACAGGTTCCCTGAAGCTTTCTTT. As protein: CASRDRFPEAFF. This rearrangement joins TRBV6-1 to TRBJ1-1; a weak D match, TRBD1 (6 bases). CDR1 MNHNS and CDR2 SASEGT come from the germline V gene. The CDR3 extends over 12 amino acids. Trimming removed 6 bases at V and 6 bases at J, with 11 bases between.

The rearrangement uses TRBV7-2 and TRBJ2-7; 9 nucleotides agree with TRBD2. V dropped 2 bases and J dropped 2; count of bases not matched to a gene: 13. CDR1 and CDR2 from the germline V gene are SGHTA and FQGNSA. The CDR3 is 18 amino acids. This CDR3 is CASSLMGPIAGDPYEQYF. The CDR3 region has the DNA TGTGCCAGCAGCTTAATGGGACCGATAGCGGGAGACCCCTACGAGCAGTACTTC.

This clonotype was seen a few times. This chain connects TRBV28 to TRBJ1-1; no firm D call. CDR1 and CDR2 (germline): MDHEN, SYDVKM. This CDR3 region has 11 residues. Trimming stripped 2 bases from V and 10 bases from J, with 8 bases between. The CDR3 DNA sequence: TGTGCCAGCAGTTTAGAGGGCAGAGCTTTCTTT. Encoded protein: CASSLEGRAFF.

This clonotype has more than one count but fewer than ten. The chain has TRBV7-2 and TRBJ2-4, with 8 bases aligning to TRBD1. Germline lookup yields CDR1 SGHTA and CDR2 FQGNSA. The CDR3 extends over 13 amino acids. V was pared by 1 base and J by 8 bases, with 1 base of the junction left unmatched. The CDR3, as DNA: TGTGCCAGCAGCTTAGTGACAGGGGACATTCAGTACTTC. It encodes CASSLVTGDIQYF.

The rearrangement joins TRBV19 to TRBJ1-5; 8 nucleotides match TRBD1. V lost 3 bases to trimming and J lost 3 bases; unmatched junction nucleotides: 10. Per germline, CDR1 LNHDA and CDR2 SQIVND (reference sequence). This CDR3 has 17 residues. CDR3 coding DNA: TGTGCCAGTAGTATGTCCTCCGGGACAGGTTCCAATCAGCCCCAGCATTTT. This sequence encodes CASSMSSGTGSNQPQHF.

The rearrangement uses TRBV20-1 and TRBJ2-2, with a possible D match to TRBD2 (5 bases). The V end lost 3 bases, the J end lost 4 bases, and 9 bases lay between the germline ends. CDR3 size: 13 residues. Germline V gene sequence: CDR1 DFQATT, CDR2 SNEGSKA (reference sequence). CDR3 region: CSASVGSTGELFF. CDR3 in DNA: TGCAGTGCTAGTGTAGGGAGCACCGGGGAGCTGTTTTTT.

The chain employs TRBV7-8 and TRBJ1-5; possible D gene TRBD1, 6 bases. Germline CDR1 and CDR2: SGHVS and FQNEAQ. The CDR3 consists of 16 residues. Trimming cost V 1 base and J 6 bases, with 16 bases left between them. CDR3 loop: CASSLVGAGVRQPQHF. The CDR3 DNA is TGTGCCAGCAGCTTAGTCGGGGCAGGGGTACGTCAGCCCCAGCATTTT. Full variable domain (missing parts from reference TRBV7-8 and TRBJ1-5): GAGVSQSPRYKVAKRGQDVALRCDPISGHVSLFWYQQALGQGPEFLTYFQNEAQLDKSGLPSDRFFAERPEGSVSTLKIQRTQQEDSAVYLCASSLVGAGVRQPQHFGDGTRLSIL.